This entry concerns a single TCR beta chain. As yet, its antigen is unknown. This sample stems from a study of CD8 T cells in ankylosing spondylitis. Study findings and constraints: A motif in TCR beta, a set of fewer than ten highly homologous variants, appeared characteristic of ankylosing spondylitis blood.

Trimming stripped 5 bases from V and 2 bases from J, with 10 bases between. The germline V gene encodes CDR1 DFQATT and CDR2 SNEGSKA (reference sequence). This CDR3 is 12 amino acids long. TCRdb reprocessed the 5' RACE reads via MiXCR and lists one record per CDR3 protein. The sample contains 300,000 to 400,000 distinct CDR3 sequences, approximately 20% of which appear only once. The sample was blood, either unsorted or a sorted T cell fraction (not recorded which). The chain recombines TRBV20-1 with TRBJ2-7, with D possibly matching TRBD1 (6 bases). The TCR comes from a male donor with ankylosing spondylitis. Written as DNA, the CDR3 is TGCAGTGCTGGGACATTTACCTACGAGCAGTACTTC. This codes for CSAGTFTYEQYF.